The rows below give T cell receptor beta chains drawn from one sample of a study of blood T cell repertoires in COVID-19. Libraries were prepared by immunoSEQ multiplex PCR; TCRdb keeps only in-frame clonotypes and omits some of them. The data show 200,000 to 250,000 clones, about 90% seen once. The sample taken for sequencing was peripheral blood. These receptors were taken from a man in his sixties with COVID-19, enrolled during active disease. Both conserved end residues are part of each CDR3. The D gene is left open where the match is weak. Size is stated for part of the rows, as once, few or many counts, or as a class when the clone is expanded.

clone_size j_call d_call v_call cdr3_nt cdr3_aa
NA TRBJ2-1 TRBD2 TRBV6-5 TGTGCCAGCAGGGCCGGGACTAGCTTCCACAATGAGCAGTTCTTC CASRAGTSFHNEQFF
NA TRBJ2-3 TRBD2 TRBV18 TGTGCCAGCTCACGAACTAGCGGGGGGGCCGGAGATACGCAGTATTTT CASSRTSGGAGDTQYF
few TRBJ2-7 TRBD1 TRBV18 TGTGCCAGCTCACCACGAACAGGGGGACCCTACGAGCAGTACTTC CASSPRTGGPYEQYF
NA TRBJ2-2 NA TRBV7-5 TGTGTCGACTCCACGGCGGGAGTGGGGACCGGGGAGCTGTTTTTT CVDSTAGVGTGELFF
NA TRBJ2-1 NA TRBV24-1 TGTGCCACCAGTGATCCCCTCTACAATGAGCAGTTCTTC CATSDPLYNEQFF
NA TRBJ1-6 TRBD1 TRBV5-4 TGTGCCAGCAGTCCGGACAGGACTTCACCCCTCCACTTT CASSPDRTSPLHF
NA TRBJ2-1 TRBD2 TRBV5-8 TGTGCCAGCAGTCCCGGACTAGCGGGGTCGTGGAATGAGCAGTTCTTC CASSPGLAGSWNEQFF
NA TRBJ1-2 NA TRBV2 TGTGCCAGCAAGACCGAGGGTGCGGGCTATGGCTACACCTTC CASKTEGAGYGYTF
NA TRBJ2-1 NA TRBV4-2 TGTGCCAGCAGCCAAGCCCGGGGAGGTTCCTACAATGAGCAGTTCTTC CASSQARGGSYNEQFF
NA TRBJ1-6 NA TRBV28 TGTGCCAGCACCACCCCTCTTAGCTCCTATAATTCACCCCTCCACTTT CASTTPLSSYNSPLHF
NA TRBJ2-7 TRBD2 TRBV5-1 TGCGCCAGCAGCTTGGAAGCGGGGAGCTCCTACGAGCAGTACTTC CASSLEAGSSYEQYF
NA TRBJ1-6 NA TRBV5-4 TGTGCCAGCAGCCCACGACAGGTAGTAGCTGGAAGCTCACCCCTCCACTTT CASSPRQVVAGSSPLHF
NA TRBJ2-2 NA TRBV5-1 TGCGCCAGCAGCTTTCCCTCGGGAGTCGGGAACACCGGGGAGCTGTTTTTT CASSFPSGVGNTGELFF
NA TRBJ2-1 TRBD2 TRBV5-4 TGTGCCAGCAGCTTGCCTACTAGCGGGACGAGCAATGAGCAGTTCTTC CASSLPTSGTSNEQFF
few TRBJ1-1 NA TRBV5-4 TGTGCCAGCAGCTTGCTCGCTGGGGGGTACACTGAAGCTTTCTTT CASSLLAGGYTEAFF
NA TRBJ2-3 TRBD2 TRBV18 TGTGCCAGCTCACCACAGGGCGCGGGAGGCACAGATACGCAGTATTTT CASSPQGAGGTDTQYF
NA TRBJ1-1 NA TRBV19 TGTGCCAGTATTCCCTCAGAGGGCCTGAAAACTTTCTTT CASIPSEGLKTFF
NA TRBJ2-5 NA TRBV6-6 TGTGCCAGCAGTTATCTGACAGGACAAGAGACCCAGTACTTC CASSYLTGQETQYF
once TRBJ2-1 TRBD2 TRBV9 TGTGCCAGCAGCGCCGGGACTAGCGGAGAGAATGAGCAGTTCTTC CASSAGTSGENEQFF
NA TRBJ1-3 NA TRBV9 TGTGCCAGCAGCTCTCAGGGGATCTCTGGAAACACCATATATTTT CASSSQGISGNTIYF
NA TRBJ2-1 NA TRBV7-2 TGTGCCAGCAGCTCGCGGCGGCGGGTGCTTACCTACAATGAGCAGTTCTTC CASSSRRRVLTYNEQFF
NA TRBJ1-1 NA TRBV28 TGTGCCAGCATCCAGGGATCGACTGAAGCTTTCTTT CASIQGSTEAFF
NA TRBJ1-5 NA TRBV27 TGTGCCAGCATGGAGGCGCGTGGGAGCAATCAGCCCCAGCATTTT CASMEARGSNQPQHF
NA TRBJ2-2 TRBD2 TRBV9 TGTGCCAGCAGCGTGGGAGCGGGGGGGCACGGGGAGCTGTTTTTT CASSVGAGGHGELFF
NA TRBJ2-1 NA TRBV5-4 TGTGCCAGCAGCTTGACAGGGCCCAATGAGCAGTTCTTC CASSLTGPNEQFF
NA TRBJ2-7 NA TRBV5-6 TGTGCCAGCAGCCCGGGACTGGCGGACTACGAGCAGTACTTC CASSPGLADYEQYF
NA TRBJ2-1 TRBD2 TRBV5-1 TGCGCCAGCAGCTTAGGCGGGAGCTATGAGTACAATGAGCAGTTCTTC CASSLGGSYEYNEQFF
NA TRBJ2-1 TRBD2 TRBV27 TGTGCCAGCAGTCCAACTAGCGGGGTATACTACAATGAGCAGTTCTTC CASSPTSGVYYNEQFF
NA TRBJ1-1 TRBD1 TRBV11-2 TGTGCCAGCAGCTTCGGGACAGGGGGGGTTATGAACACTGAAGCTTTCTTT CASSFGTGGVMNTEAFF
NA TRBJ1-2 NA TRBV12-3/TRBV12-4 TGTGCCACCAGCGGGTCTAACTATGGCTACACCTTC CATSGSNYGYTF
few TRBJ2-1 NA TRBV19 TGTGCCAGTAGTCCAGGGGGGTGGACCTACAATGAGCAGTTCTTC CASSPGGWTYNEQFF
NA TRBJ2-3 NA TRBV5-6 TGTGCCAGCAGCCCAGGGACAGATACGCAGTATTTT CASSPGTDTQYF
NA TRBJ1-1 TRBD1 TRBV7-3 TGTGCCAGCAGCCTTACAGGGGGCGCTGACACTGAAGCTTTCTTT CASSLTGGADTEAFF
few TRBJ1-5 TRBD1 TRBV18 TGTGCCAGCTCACCCCGAGGACAGGGGTTTAATCAGCCCCAGCATTTT CASSPRGQGFNQPQHF
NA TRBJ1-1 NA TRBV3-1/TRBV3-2 TGTGCCAGCACCCGCCGGGGGGGGGACACTGAAGCTTTCTTT CASTRRGGDTEAFF
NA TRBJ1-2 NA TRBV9 TGTGCCAGCAGCGTAGGTCCCAGTTCGCATGGCTACACCTTC CASSVGPSSHGYTF
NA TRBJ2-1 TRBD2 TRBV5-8 TGTGCCAGCAGCCGTGGACTAGCCCATGAGCAGTTCTTC CASSRGLAHEQFF
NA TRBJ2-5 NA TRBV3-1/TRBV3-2 NA CASSSGGQETQYF
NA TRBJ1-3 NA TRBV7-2 TGTGCCAGCAGCTTATCACCAGGAGGAAACACCATATATTTT CASSLSPGGNTIYF
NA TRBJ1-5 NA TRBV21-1 TGTGCCAGCAGCAAAGGTGCCGGGGAAGGACCCCAGCATTTT CASSKGAGEGPQHF
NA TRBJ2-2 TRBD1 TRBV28 TGTGCCAGCAGTTCGGGACAGGGGAACACCGGGGAGCTGTTTTTT CASSSGQGNTGELFF
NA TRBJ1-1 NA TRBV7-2 TGTGCCAGCAGCTTAGGAGGAACCGCGGACACTGAAGCTTTCTTT CASSLGGTADTEAFF
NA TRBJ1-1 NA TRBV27 TGTGCCAGCAGTTTATCTATGGTAACAGGAACTGAAGCTTTCTTT CASSLSMVTGTEAFF
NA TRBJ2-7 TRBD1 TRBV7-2 TGTGCCAGCAGCACCGGGACAGGTTCTTACGAGCAGTACTTC CASSTGTGSYEQYF
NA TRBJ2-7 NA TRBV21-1 TGTGCCAGCCGGCTGAGAAGCGGAGATCTTTACGAGCAGTACTTC CASRLRSGDLYEQYF
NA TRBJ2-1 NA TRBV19 TGTGCCAGTAGTGTGACACAAGGGGATGAGCAGTTCTTC CASSVTQGDEQFF
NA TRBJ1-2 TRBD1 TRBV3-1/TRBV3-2 TGTGCCAGCAGCATGAGGACGACAGGGGGGAACTATGGCTACACCTTC CASSMRTTGGNYGYTF
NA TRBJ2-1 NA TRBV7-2 TGTGCCAGCACCCCCTTTTTGGGACTCCAATACAATGAGCAGTTCTTC CASTPFLGLQYNEQFF
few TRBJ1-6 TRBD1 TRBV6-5 TGTGCCACCGGCCCCTCGGGACAGGGGACTTCACCCCTCCACTTT CATGPSGQGTSPLHF
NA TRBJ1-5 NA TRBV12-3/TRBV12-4 TGTGCCAGCAGGTTCTCGGGCAATCAGCCCCAGCATTTT CASRFSGNQPQHF
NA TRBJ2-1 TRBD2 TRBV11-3 TGTGCCAGCAGCTTAGTAGCGGGAGGGGTTGGCAATGAGCAGTTCTTC CASSLVAGGVGNEQFF
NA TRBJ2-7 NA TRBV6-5 TGTGCCAGCAGTAAACAGGGAGAGCAGTACTTC CASSKQGEQYF
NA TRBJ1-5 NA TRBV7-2 TGTGCCAGCAGCCTAATTATAAACCCTGGCAATCAGCCCCAGCATTTT CASSLIINPGNQPQHF